The present T cell receptor (beta chain) was sequenced within a study of cytomegalovirus exposure and HLA in healthy donors. Study-wide context: The 100 to 150 validation repertoires matched the roughly 650 first-cohort repertoires in platform, a later analysis reported.

The data were produced by immunoSEQ multiplex PCR, yet TCRdb's version contains in-frame clones alone and is incomplete. The repertoire consists of some 74,000 clones, with more than 85% occurring once and the leading ten covering approximately 4%. This clone was seen just once. Germline V gene data show CDR1 as LNHDA and CDR2 as SQIVND (reference sequence). V lost 8 bases to trimming and J lost 11 bases, with 12 bases between them. This CDR3 region has 10 residues. Input material: PBMCs. This chain uses TRBV19 with TRBJ1-1, with TRBD1 as a possible D gene (5 bases). The origin of this receptor is a woman aged 25 to 39 in good health and CMV-seronegative. The CDR3 is CASGALAAFF. In DNA, the CDR3 is TGTGCCAGTGGGGCCCTTGCCGCTTTCTTT.